This T cell receptor beta chain was retrieved from a study of blood T cell repertoires in COVID-19. Study-level background: From T cells, B-cell-depleted T cells, or PBMCs came the material, which was cDNA or gDNA.

The CDR3 is 15 amino acids. V shed 4 bases and J shed 4 bases, with 18 bases lying between them. Germline V gene lookup returns CDR1 SGDLS and CDR2 YYNGEE. Assay: immunoSEQ multiplex PCR; the TCRdb copy retains only in-frame clones and omits some. This table holds 12,000 or so clones, over 70% found once. This sequence was found in a man older than 75 with acute or convalescent COVID-19. The chain recombines TRBV9 with TRBJ2-7; TRBD2 might be the D (6 bases). Sequenced sample: peripheral blood. The chain's CDR3 is CASSLGDSAGYEQYF. CDR3 in DNA: TGTGCCAGCAGCTTAGGGGACTCGGCTGGATACGAGCAGTACTTC.